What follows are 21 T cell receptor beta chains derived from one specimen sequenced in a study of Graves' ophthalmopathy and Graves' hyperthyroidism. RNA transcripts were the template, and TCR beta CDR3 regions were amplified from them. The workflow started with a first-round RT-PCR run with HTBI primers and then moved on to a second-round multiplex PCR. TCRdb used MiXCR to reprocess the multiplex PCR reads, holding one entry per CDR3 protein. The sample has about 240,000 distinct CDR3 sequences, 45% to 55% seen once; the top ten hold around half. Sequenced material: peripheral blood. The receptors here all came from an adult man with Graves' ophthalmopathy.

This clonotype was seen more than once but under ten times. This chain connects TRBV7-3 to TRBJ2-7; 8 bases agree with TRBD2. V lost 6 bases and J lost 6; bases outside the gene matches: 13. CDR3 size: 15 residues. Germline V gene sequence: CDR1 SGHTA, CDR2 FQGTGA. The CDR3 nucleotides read TGTGCCAGCAGTGAAGCCGCAGCGGGAGCTGGCGAGCAGTACTTC. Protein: CASSEAAAGAGEQYF.

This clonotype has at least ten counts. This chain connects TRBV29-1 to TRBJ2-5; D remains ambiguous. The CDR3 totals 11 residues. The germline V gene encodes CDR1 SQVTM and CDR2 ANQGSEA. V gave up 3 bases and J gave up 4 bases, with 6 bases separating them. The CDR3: CSVDVVETQYF. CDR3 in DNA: TGCAGCGTTGATGTGGTAGAGACCCAGTACTTC.

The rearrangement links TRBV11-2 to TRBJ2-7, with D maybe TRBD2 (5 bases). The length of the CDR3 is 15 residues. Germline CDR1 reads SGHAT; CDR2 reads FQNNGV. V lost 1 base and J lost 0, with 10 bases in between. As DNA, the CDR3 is TGTGCCAGCAGCTTAGCAGCGGCAAGCTCCTACGAGCAGTACTTC. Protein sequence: CASSLAAASSYEQYF.

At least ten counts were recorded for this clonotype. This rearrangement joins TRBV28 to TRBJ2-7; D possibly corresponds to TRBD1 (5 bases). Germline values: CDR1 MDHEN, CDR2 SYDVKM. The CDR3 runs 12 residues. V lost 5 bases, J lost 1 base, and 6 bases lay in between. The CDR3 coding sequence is TGTGCCAGCAGTGACAGTTCCTACGAGCAGTACTTC. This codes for CASSDSSYEQYF.

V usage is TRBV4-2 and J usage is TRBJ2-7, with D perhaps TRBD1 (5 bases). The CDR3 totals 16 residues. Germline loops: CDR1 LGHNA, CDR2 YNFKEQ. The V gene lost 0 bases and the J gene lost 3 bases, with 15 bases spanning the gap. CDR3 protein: CASSQDPGRVNYEQYF. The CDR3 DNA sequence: TGTGCCAGCAGCCAAGATCCGGGCAGGGTAAACTACGAGCAGTACTTC.

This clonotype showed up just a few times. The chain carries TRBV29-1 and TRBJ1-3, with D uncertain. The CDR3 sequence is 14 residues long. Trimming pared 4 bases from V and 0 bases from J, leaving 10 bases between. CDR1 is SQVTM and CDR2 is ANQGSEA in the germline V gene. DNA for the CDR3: TGCAGCGTTGTGCCAGTTAACTCTGGAAACACCATATATTTT. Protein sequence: CSVVPVNSGNTIYF.

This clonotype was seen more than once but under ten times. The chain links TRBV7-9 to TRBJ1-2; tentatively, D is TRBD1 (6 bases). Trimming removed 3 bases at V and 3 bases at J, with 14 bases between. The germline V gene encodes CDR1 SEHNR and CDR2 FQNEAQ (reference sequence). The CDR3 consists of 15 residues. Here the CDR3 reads CASSFGQGSDYGYTF. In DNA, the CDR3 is TGTGCCAGCAGCTTCGGGCAGGGGAGCGACTATGGCTACACCTTC.

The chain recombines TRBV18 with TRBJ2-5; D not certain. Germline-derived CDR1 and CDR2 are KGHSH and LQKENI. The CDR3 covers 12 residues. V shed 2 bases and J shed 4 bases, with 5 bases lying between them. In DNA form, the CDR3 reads TGTGCCAGCTCACCATATATAGAGACCCAGTACTTC. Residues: CASSPYIETQYF. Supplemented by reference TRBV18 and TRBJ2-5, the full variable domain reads NAGVMQNPRHLVRRRGQEARLRCSPMKGHSHVYWYRQLPEEGLKFMVYLQKENIIDESGMPKERFSAEFPKEGPSILRIQQVVRGDSAAYFCASSPYIETQYFGPGTRLLVL.

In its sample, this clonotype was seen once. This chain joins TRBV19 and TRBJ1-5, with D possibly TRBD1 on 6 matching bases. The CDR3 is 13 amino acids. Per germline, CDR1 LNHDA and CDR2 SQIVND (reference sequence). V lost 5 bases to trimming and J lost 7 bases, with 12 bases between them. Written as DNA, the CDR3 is TGTGCCAGTAGTTCTCACAGGGACCAGCCCCAGCATTTT. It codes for CASSSHRDQPQHF.

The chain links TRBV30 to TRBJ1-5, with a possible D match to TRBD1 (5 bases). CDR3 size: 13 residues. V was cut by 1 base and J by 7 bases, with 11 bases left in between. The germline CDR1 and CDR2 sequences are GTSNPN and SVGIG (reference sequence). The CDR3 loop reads CAWSGLDRQPQHF. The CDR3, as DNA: TGTGCCTGGAGTGGCCTAGACAGACAGCCCCAGCATTTT.

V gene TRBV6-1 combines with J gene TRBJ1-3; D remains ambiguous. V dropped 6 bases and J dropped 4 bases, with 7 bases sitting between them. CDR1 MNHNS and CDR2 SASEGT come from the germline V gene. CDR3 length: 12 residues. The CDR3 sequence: CASRLTGNTIYF. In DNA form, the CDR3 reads TGTGCCAGCAGACTAACAGGAAACACCATATATTTT.

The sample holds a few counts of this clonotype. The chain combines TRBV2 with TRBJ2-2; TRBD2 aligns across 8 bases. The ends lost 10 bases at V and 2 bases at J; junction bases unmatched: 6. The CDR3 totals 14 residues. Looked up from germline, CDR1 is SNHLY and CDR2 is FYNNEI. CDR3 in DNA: TGTGCCATTCCGACTAGCGCAAACACCGGGGAGCTGTTTTTT. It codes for CAIPTSANTGELFF.

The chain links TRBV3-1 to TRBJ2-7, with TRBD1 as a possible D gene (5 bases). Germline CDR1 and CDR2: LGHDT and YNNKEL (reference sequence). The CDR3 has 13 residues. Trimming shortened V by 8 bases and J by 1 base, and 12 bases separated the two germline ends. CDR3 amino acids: CASLPQGSYEQYF. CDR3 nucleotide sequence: TGTGCCAGCCTTCCCCAGGGATCCTACGAGCAGTACTTC.

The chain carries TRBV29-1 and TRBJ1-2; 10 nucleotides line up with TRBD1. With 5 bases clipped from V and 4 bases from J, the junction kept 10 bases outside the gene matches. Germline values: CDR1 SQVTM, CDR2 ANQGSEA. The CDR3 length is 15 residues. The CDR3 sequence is CSVPGTGARRYGYTF. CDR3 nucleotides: TGCAGCGTTCCCGGGACAGGGGCTAGGCGCTATGGCTACACCTTC.

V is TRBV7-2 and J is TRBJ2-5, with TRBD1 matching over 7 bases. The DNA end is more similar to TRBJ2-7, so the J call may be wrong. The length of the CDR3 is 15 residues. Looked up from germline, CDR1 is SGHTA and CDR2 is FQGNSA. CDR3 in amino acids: CASSLGGGATYEQYF. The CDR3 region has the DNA TGTGCCAGCAGCTTAGGAGGGGGCGCAACCTACGAGCAGTACTTC.

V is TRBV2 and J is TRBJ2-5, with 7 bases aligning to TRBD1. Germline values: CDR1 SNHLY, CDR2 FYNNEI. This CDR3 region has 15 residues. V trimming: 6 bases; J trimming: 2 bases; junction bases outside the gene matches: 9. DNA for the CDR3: TGTGCCAGCAGCGAGACAGGGTCACTACAAGAGACCCAGTACTTC. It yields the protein CASSETGSLQETQYF.

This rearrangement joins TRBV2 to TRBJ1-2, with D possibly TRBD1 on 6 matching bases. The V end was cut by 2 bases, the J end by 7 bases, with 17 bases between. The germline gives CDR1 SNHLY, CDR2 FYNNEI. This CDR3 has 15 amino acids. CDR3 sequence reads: CASSEKGGGARGYTF. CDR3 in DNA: TGTGCCAGCAGTGAAAAGGGAGGGGGGGCGCGTGGCTACACCTTC.

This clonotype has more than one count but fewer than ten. CDR3 loop: CAIRPPSESGNTIYF. The CDR3 DNA follows: TGTGCCATCAGACCCCCCTCGGAGTCTGGAAACACCATATATTTT. The V and J genes are TRBV10-3 and TRBJ1-3; D is undetermined. Germline CDR1 is ENHRY and CDR2 is SYGVKD. This CDR3 is built from 15 residues. V was clipped by 6 bases and J by 1 base, with 13 bases between them.

CDR3 coding DNA: TGTGCCATCACTCCCCAGGGGACGGGCGGGGAGCTGTTTTTT. Translation gives CAITPQGTGGELFF. J is TRBJ2-2 and V is TRBV10-3, with D possibly TRBD1 on 6 matching bases. This CDR3 has 14 amino acids. The germline V gene encodes CDR1 ENHRY and CDR2 SYGVKD. Deletions cut 7 bases from V and 7 bases from J, with 16 bases between.

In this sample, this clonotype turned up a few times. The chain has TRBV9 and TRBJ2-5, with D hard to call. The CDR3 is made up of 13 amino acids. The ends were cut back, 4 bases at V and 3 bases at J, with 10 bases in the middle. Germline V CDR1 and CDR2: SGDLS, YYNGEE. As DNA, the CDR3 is TGTGCCAGCAGCCAAGTGGGTAAAGAGACCCAGTACTTC. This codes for CASSQVGKETQYF.

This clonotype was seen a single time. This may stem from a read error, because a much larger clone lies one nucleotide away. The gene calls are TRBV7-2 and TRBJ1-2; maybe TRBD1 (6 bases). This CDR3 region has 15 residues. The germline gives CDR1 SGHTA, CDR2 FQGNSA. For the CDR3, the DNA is TGTGCCAGCAGCACTTACCTCACAGGGAACTATGTCTACACCTTC. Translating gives CASSTYLTGNYVYTF.